A single sample is the source of the 32 T cell receptor beta chains below, sequenced in a study of CD8+CD57+ T cells in acquired aplastic anemia. CDR3 and TCR beta VDJ profiling relied on a genomic DNA template. TCRdb independently ran MiXCR on the reads; one entry per CDR3 protein. The repertoire holds about 220,000 distinct CDR3 sequences, with approximately 35% as singletons. The sequenced sample was sorted CD4+, CD8+, or CD8+CD57+ T cells (not recorded which) from PBMCs. All receptors derive from a human donor in good health, serving as a control.

The chain recombines TRBV20-1 with TRBJ2-3; the D gene could be TRBD1 or TRBD2 (5 bases each). From germline, CDR1 is DFQATT and CDR2 SNEGSKA (reference sequence). The CDR3 is made up of 13 amino acids. V lost 6 bases and J lost 6, with 16 bases in between. CDR3 nucleotide sequence: TGCAGTGCCACGAGGGACGACACGGATACGCAGTATTTT. Translating gives CSATRDDTDTQYF.

Ten or more counts support this clonotype. The chain combines TRBV7-3 with TRBJ1-2, with TRBD1 identical over 7 bases. The CDR3 is 14 amino acids. CDR1 and CDR2 from the germline V gene are SGHTA and FQGTGA. The J segment lost 5 bases and the V segment lost 6 bases, leaving 9 bases of the junction unmatched. In nucleotides, the CDR3 is TGTGCCAGCAGTCAAACCGGGACAGCTTATGGCTACACCTTC. This gives the protein CASSQTGTAYGYTF. Filled out from reference TRBV7-3 and TRBJ1-2, the complete variable domain reads GAGVSQTPSNKVTEKGKYVELRCDPISGHTALYWYRQSLGQGPEFLIYFQGTGAADDSGLPNDRFFAVRPEGSVSTLKIQRTERGDSAVYLCASSQTGTAYGYTFGSGTRLTVV.

This clonotype was found many times. This chain joins TRBV7-9 and TRBJ1-2, with D maybe TRBD1 (5 bases). This CDR3 has 16 residues. V lost 0 bases to trimming and J lost 6 bases, with 17 bases between them. Germline assignment: CDR1 SEHNR and CDR2 FQNEAQ (reference sequence). The CDR3 DNA sequence: TGTGCCAGCAGCTTAGCGTGGAAGGGAGGAGGGGATGGCTACACCTTC. It translates to CASSLAWKGGGDGYTF.

This clonotype occurred a few times. This chain links TRBV19 with TRBJ1-3; D gene ambiguous. The CDR3 extends over 14 amino acids. Germline V CDR1 and CDR2: LNHDA, SQIVND (reference sequence). With 5 bases removed from V and 0 bases from J, the gap between germline ends came to 8 bases. CDR3 in DNA: TGTGCCAGTAGTTCGGGCCTCTCTGGAAACACCATATATTTT. Protein sequence: CASSSGLSGNTIYF.

In this sample, this clonotype turned up a few times. The chain employs TRBV30 and TRBJ2-1, with 7 nucleotides matching TRBD2. The ends lost 1 base at V and 13 bases at J; junction bases unmatched: 7. Germline V gives CDR1 GTSNPN, CDR2 SVGIG (reference sequence). This CDR3 spans 12 amino acids. The CDR3 is CAWSAGGLFQFF. As DNA, the CDR3 is TGTGCCTGGAGTGCGGGGGGATTGTTTCAGTTCTTC.

On this clonotype itself: The conserved final phenylalanine or tryptophan is absent from the CDR3, which likely points to a read error. The rearrangement links TRBV11-1 to TRBJ2-7, with TRBD1 matching 7 bases. The CDR3 has 19 residues. Germline assignment: CDR1 SGHAT and CDR2 FQDESV (reference sequence). J was trimmed by 4 bases and V by 5 bases; bases with no gene match: 23. The CDR3 DNA is TGTGCCAGCAGCCACTACGCGGGTGCCCTAACAGGGGCCCAATACGAGCAGTACATC. This encodes CASSHYAGALTGAQYEQYI.

This chain joins TRBV6-1 and TRBJ2-7; TRBD1 matches at 9 bases. Germline V lookup: CDR1 MNHNS, CDR2 SASEGT. This CDR3 has 16 residues. V lost 6 bases to trimming and J lost 3 bases; unmatched junction nucleotides: 12. The CDR3 bases are TGTGCCAGCAGAACACTAACAGGGGGCCACTTCTACGAGCAGTACTTC. This gives the protein CASRTLTGGHFYEQYF.

The V call is TRBV10-3, the J call TRBJ1-1; tentatively, D is TRBD1 (5 bases). Germline V gene sequence: CDR1 ENHRY, CDR2 SYGVKD. With 6 bases removed from V and 5 bases from J, the gap between germline ends came to 16 bases. CDR3 length equals 14 residues. The CDR3 DNA reads TGTGCCATCAGCCCCTCGACAGATCGAACTGAAGCTTTCTTT. This codes for CAISPSTDRTEAFF.

This clonotype has a count of ten or more. The J gene is TRBJ1-1, the V gene TRBV19; 7 positions match TRBD1. The CDR3 is 14 amino acids. V was pared by 5 bases and J by 1 base, with 4 bases of the junction left unmatched. The V gene's germline CDR1 is LNHDA and CDR2 SQIVND (reference sequence). CDR3 in amino acids: CASSRDSRNTEAFF. The CDR3 DNA reads TGTGCCAGTAGTCGGGACAGTAGGAACACTGAAGCTTTCTTT.

This clonotype was picked up a small number of times. This chain uses TRBV27 with TRBJ2-7; 9 bases align to TRBD2. Trimming at V came to 6 bases and at J to 4 bases, leaving 7 bases not matched to a gene. Germline V CDR1 and CDR2: MNHEY, SMNVEV (reference sequence). This CDR3 comprises 14 residues. The CDR3 DNA sequence: TGTGCCAGCAGCTATCGACTAGCGGAATACGAGCAGTACTTC. Translated: CASSYRLAEYEQYF.

Comment on this clonotype: One end of the junction varies from germline; a read error may be responsible. The V call is TRBV6-5, the J call TRBJ2-3; TRBD1 might be the D (5 bases). This CDR3 region has 12 residues. CDR1 and CDR2 (germline): MNHEY, SVGAGI. The CDR3 DNA is TGTACCAGCAGTTCGCCAGGGAATTCTCCGTATTTT. As protein: CTSSSPGNSPYF.

There are many counts of this clonotype. The chain uses TRBV20-1 and TRBJ2-7; 11 nucleotides agree with TRBD2. V dropped 5 bases and J dropped 3; count of bases not matched to a gene: 6. The CDR3 loop spans 14 amino acids. Germline V gene sequence: CDR1 DFQATT, CDR2 SNEGSKA (reference sequence). Here the CDR3 DNA reads TGCAGTGCTGTTCTAGCGGGGGGACTCTACGAGCAGTACTTC. Translation: CSAVLAGGLYEQYF.

This rearrangement joins TRBV7-9 to TRBJ2-7; no definite D call. CDR3 length equals 12 residues. CDR1 SEHNR and CDR2 FQNEAQ come from the germline V gene (reference sequence). With 5 bases removed from V and 2 bases from J, the gap between germline ends came to 7 bases. CDR3 sequence: CASSPHPYEQYF. The CDR3 DNA reads as TGTGCCAGCAGCCCCCATCCCTACGAGCAGTACTTC.

This clonotype was seen many times. The chain is built from TRBV9 and TRBJ2-5; D gene uncertain. V was cut by 0 bases and J by 0 bases, with 6 bases left in between. The germline V gene encodes CDR1 SGDLS and CDR2 YYNGEE. This CDR3 has 14 residues. Here the CDR3 DNA reads TGTGCCAGCAGCGTAGACCTTTACCAAGAGACCCAGTACTTC. This translates into CASSVDLYQETQYF.

This clonotype occurred many times. This chain uses TRBV7-9 with TRBJ2-5, with a tentative D call TRBD2 (5 bases). V was clipped by 2 bases and J by 4 bases, with 20 bases between them. CDR3 length: 17 amino acids. Germline CDR1 SEHNR, CDR2 FQNEAQ (reference sequence). The CDR3, as DNA: TGTGCCAGCAGCTTATCGGGAAAGTGGGCTCCCGGAGAGACCCAGTACTTC. Amino acids: CASSLSGKWAPGETQYF. The full variable domain, with the rest looked up from reference TRBV7-9 and TRBJ2-5, is DTGVSQNPRHKITKRGQNVTFRCDPISEHNRLYWYRQTLGQGPEFLTYFQNEAQLEKSRLLSDRFSAERPKGSFSTLEIQRTEQGDSAMYLCASSLSGKWAPGETQYFGPGTRLLVL.

Ten or more counts support this clonotype. The J gene is TRBJ1-2, the V gene TRBV20-1; D may be TRBD1 (6 bases). Looked up from germline, CDR1 is DFQATT and CDR2 is SNEGSKA (reference sequence). The CDR3 totals 13 residues. V lost 7 bases to trimming and J lost 4 bases, with 16 bases between them. The CDR3 coding sequence is TGCAGTGTGGGGGGCCAAAGCATCTATGGCTACACCTTC. Residues: CSVGGQSIYGYTF.

The chain links TRBV7-6 to TRBJ2-1; the D call may be TRBD1 or TRBD2 (5 bases each). V gave up 2 bases and J gave up 8 bases, with 19 bases separating them. There are 16 residues in the CDR3. Germline CDR1 SGHVS, CDR2 FNYEAQ. CDR3 residues: CASSLLSRENGDEQFF. The CDR3 coding sequence is TGTGCCAGCAGCTTACTATCCAGGGAGAATGGGGATGAGCAGTTCTTC.

The rearrangement joins TRBV25-1 to TRBJ1-3; TRBD1 might be the D (5 bases). The CDR3 sequence is 14 residues long. The germline gives CDR1 MGHDK, CDR2 SYGVNS. V was shortened by 4 bases and J by 8 bases, with 15 bases between the two germline ends. DNA of the CDR3: TGTGCCAGCAGTGGATGGGGAACAGGACACACCATATATTTT. Protein sequence: CASSGWGTGHTIYF.

This clonotype was seen repeatedly, ten times or more. A junction end diverges from the germline sequence, so it may reflect a read error. This chain connects TRBV5-1 to TRBJ1-1, with D uncertain. CDR1 is SGHRS and CDR2 is YFSETQ in the germline V gene. The CDR3 sequence is 13 residues long. The CDR3, as DNA: TGTGCCAGCAGCTTGGGAGTGAACACTGAAGCTTTCTTT. It yields the protein CASSLGVNTEAFF.

V is TRBV5-1 and J is TRBJ1-1; 8 nucleotides agree with TRBD1. V was clipped by 4 bases and J by 1 base; unmatched bases: 6. The CDR3 is made up of 15 amino acids. The germline V gene encodes CDR1 SGHRS and CDR2 YFSETQ. CDR3: CASSATGASNTEAFF. The CDR3 DNA sequence: TGCGCCAGCAGCGCGACAGGGGCGTCGAACACTGAAGCTTTCTTT.

Many counts were recorded for this clonotype. V gene TRBV19 combines with J gene TRBJ1-6; the D is unclear. In germline, CDR1 is LNHDA, CDR2 SQIVND (reference sequence). CDR3 size: 14 residues. Trimming removed 6 bases from V and 7 bases from J, with 13 bases in between. In DNA, the CDR3 is TGTGCCAGTAGAAAAGCCGGAGAAAATTCACCCCTCCACTTT. Translating gives CASRKAGENSPLHF.

This clonotype was picked up many times. The chain recombines TRBV12-3 or TRBV12-4 with TRBJ2-3; D not resolved. V gave up 2 bases and J gave up 4 bases, with 7 bases separating them. The CDR3 has 13 amino acids. CDR3: CASSLNLADTQYF. The CDR3 DNA follows: TGTGCCAGCAGTTTAAATCTGGCAGATACGCAGTATTTT.

The chain is built from TRBV18 and TRBJ2-5; D is tentatively TRBD1 or TRBD2 (5 bases each). The CDR3 length is 15 residues. V lost 3 bases and J lost 4, with 15 bases in between. Germline V gene sequence: CDR1 KGHSH, CDR2 LQKENI. The CDR3 is CASSPGQGGGETQYF. The CDR3 coding sequence is TGTGCCAGCTCACCTGGGCAGGGCGGAGGAGAGACCCAGTACTTC.

The V gene is TRBV25-1, the J gene TRBJ2-7, with D perhaps TRBD1 (6 bases). There are 14 residues in the CDR3. Germline CDR1 reads MGHDK; CDR2 reads SYGVNS. V lost 3 bases and J 2 bases, leaving 11 bases between the germline ends. CDR3 region: CASSEGTGTYEQYF. In DNA, the CDR3 is TGTGCCAGCAGTGAGGGAACAGGGACCTACGAGCAGTACTTC.

The rearrangement uses TRBV18 and TRBJ1-1; D not certain. Trimming stripped 4 bases from V and 7 bases from J, with 16 bases between. Germline CDR1 is KGHSH and CDR2 is LQKENI. The length of the CDR3 is 14 residues. CDR3: CASSRPVGVSEAFF. The CDR3 nucleotides are TGTGCCAGCTCACGTCCGGTGGGAGTTAGTGAAGCTTTCTTT. Based on the CDR3 plus reference TRBV18 and TRBJ1-1, the full variable domain is NAGVMQNPRHLVRRRGQEARLRCSPMKGHSHVYWYRQLPEEGLKFMVYLQKENIIDESGMPKERFSAEFPKEGPSILRIQQVVRGDSAAYFCASSRPVGVSEAFFGQGTRLTVV.

About this clonotype: A read error may account for a junction end that differs from germline. The chain employs TRBV10-3 and TRBJ2-5; D is perhaps TRBD1 (6 bases). Per germline, CDR1 ENHRY and CDR2 SYGVKD. The CDR3 totals 13 residues. This CDR3 reads CASSSGQLETQYF. As DNA, the CDR3 is TGTGCCAGCAGTTCTGGACAGTTAGAGACCCAGTACTTC.

In this sample, this clonotype turned up many times. This rearrangement joins TRBV6-1 to TRBJ1-1; D uncertain. The CDR3 contains 12 residues. V shed 5 bases and J shed 5 bases, with 9 bases lying between them. Germline loops: CDR1 MNHNS, CDR2 SASEGT. The CDR3 loop is CASSPRATEAFF. The CDR3 bases are TGTGCCAGCAGTCCGAGGGCGACTGAAGCTTTCTTT.

This clonotype has at least ten counts. The V gene is TRBV6-1, the J gene TRBJ2-6; D ambiguous. This CDR3 comprises 15 residues. The ends were cut back, 7 bases at V and 0 bases at J, with 10 bases in the middle. Germline V gene sequence: CDR1 MNHNS, CDR2 SASEGT. CDR3 in amino acids: CASTLLGSGANVLTF. For the CDR3, the DNA is TGTGCCAGCACCCTGTTGGGCTCTGGGGCCAACGTCCTGACTTTC.

This clonotype was counted ten times or more. The chain couples TRBV19 to TRBJ2-1; a weak D match, TRBD1 (6 bases). From germline, CDR1 is LNHDA and CDR2 SQIVND (reference sequence). V lost 3 bases and J 5 bases, leaving 17 bases between the germline ends. The CDR3 length is 16 residues. The CDR3 loop reads CASSIFQTGLNNEQFF. As DNA, the CDR3 is TGTGCCAGTAGTATTTTTCAAACAGGGCTAAACAATGAGCAGTTCTTC.

The V gene is TRBV10-3, the J gene TRBJ2-2; D remains ambiguous. Germline CDR1 and CDR2: ENHRY and SYGVKD. Trimming stripped 7 bases from V and 3 bases from J, with 6 bases between. The CDR3 sequence is 12 residues long. CDR3 region: CAITRDTGELFF. The CDR3 DNA follows: TGTGCCATCACAAGAGACACCGGGGAGCTGTTTTTT.

This clonotype was observed at least ten times. V usage is TRBV20-1 and J usage is TRBJ2-5; 8 bases align to TRBD2. The CDR3 sequence is 12 residues long. The V gene end was trimmed by 3 bases and the J gene end by 5 bases; junction bases not matched to a gene: 2. The V gene's germline CDR1 is DFQATT and CDR2 SNEGSKA (reference sequence). CDR3 DNA: TGCAGTGCTAGCGGGGGGGCGGAGACCCAGTACTTC. Its protein product is CSASGGAETQYF.

This chain links TRBV7-9 with TRBJ2-2; the D is unclear. V lost 6 bases and J 10 bases, leaving 12 bases between the germline ends. The CDR3 is made up of 12 amino acids. Germline assignment: CDR1 SEHNR and CDR2 FQNEAQ (reference sequence). In DNA, the CDR3 is TGTGCCAGCAGTAGGGTTGCCGAGGAGCTGTTTTTT. It codes for CASSRVAEELFF.